The source of this T cell receptor (beta chain) is a study of T cells in Graves' hyperthyroidism and ophthalmopathy (dated by TCRdb to between 2018 and 2021). In terms of the full investigation: Peripheral blood was collected at initial diagnosis, before any treatment. Prospective prediction of ophthalmopathy was tested in an independent validation cohort consisting of 18 hyperthyroidism patients and 17 patients who later progressed to ophthalmopathy. In addition, the study compared T-cell repertoires in thyroid tissue and in blood from roughly six Graves' hyperthyroidism patients. The roughly 94 discovery patients were randomly divided into training and test sets at a 7:3 ratio. Following sampling, methimazole starting at 30 mg daily was given to hyperthyroidism patients, and high-dose intravenous methylprednisolone was given to ophthalmopathy patients. A discovery cohort of about a hundred patients, about 40 with Graves' ophthalmopathy and about 58 with stable Graves' hyperthyroidism, was used to find distinguishing TCR V-J signatures. The paper describes TCR Vbeta CDR3 sequencing of about 140 peripheral blood samples, made up of 43 ophthalmopathy patients, 70 to 75 hyperthyroidism patients and 17 progressor patients. Study-wide findings and limitations: Most expanded thyroid clonotypes (frequency above 0.001) were also detected in blood, a finding suggesting that blood repertoires may reflect thyroid immune responses. No statistical method was used to fix the sample size in advance, and group allocation was not hidden from the investigators. A model built on a 13 V-J signature distinguished ophthalmopathy from stable hyperthyroidism, reaching roughly 88% sensitivity and 81% to 83% specificity in cross-validation and 80%/75% in testing. In validation, the model predicted progression to ophthalmopathy a median of about 5.9 months before onset, with about 67% sensitivity and about 72% specificity.

This clonotype was counted at least ten times. Its antigen is not yet known. No much larger clone is present one base from it, and per-base qualities are unavailable. From the cysteine through the phenylalanine, the CDR3 covers 15 amino acids. Left in the record is the CDR3 DNA by itself, 45 bases read in frame from the first base. V gives up 2 bases and J gives up 0 bases, and the segment between their germline ends measures 10 bases. CDR1 and CDR2 are drawn from the germline V gene (reference sequence): GTSNPN, SVGIG. TCR beta CDR3 regions were amplified from RNA transcripts. The first round of RT-PCR for the TCR CDR3 was performed with the HTBI primer set and the Qiagen OneStep RT-PCR kit. Libraries were constructed in a second round of multiplex PCR, after which size selection and purification were carried out. Paired-end sequencing of the libraries was performed with 100 bp reads on an Illumina HiSeq2000. The original pipeline was this. Raw data were processed with SOAPnuke, discarding reads with adapters, uncalled bases, mean Phred below 15, or no exact constant-primer or identifier match. COPE v1.2.5 was used to merge high-quality paired reads, and clonotypes were defined as unique nucleotide sequences. Clonotypes were aligned to IMGT TRBV, TRBD and TRBJ reference segments using MiTCR v1.1. Only V-J combinations with frequency above 0.0001, covering approximately 99% of repertoires, were analysed. The TCS score was defined as the ratio of F50 (clonal expansion) to E x V (chaos), calculated using BLOSUM62-based TCRdist between CDR3 peptides within each V-J. Welch's t-statistics and random forest reduced 500 to 550 V-J features to around 14, which were used in a naive Bayes classifier (R e1071). The public reads were reanalyzed by TCRdb: fastp trimming at Q25, MiXCR alignment, in-frame beta chains only. Entries are consolidated by CDR3 protein sequence, retaining the most common genes and DNA. Clone size and V and J calls follow TCRdb, not the original study. The sample records around 340,000 distinct CDR3 sequences, about 15% of which are singletons. The top ten constitute 20% to 25% of the sample.

Stable Graves' hyperthyroidism was defined as no progression to ophthalmopathy during 18 months of follow-up. Hyperthyroidism patients were newly diagnosed, with disease duration under 2 months, and aged 18 to 65 years. Any patient with an uncontrolled infection, another autoimmune disease, pregnancy or lactation was excluded. Diagnoses were based on clinical symptoms, serum thyroxine and TRAb, thyroid ultrasound and orbital computed tomography. Ficoll-Paque density gradient centrifugation was used to isolate PBMCs from 10 ml of fresh peripheral blood. Trizol reagent was used to extract total RNA, and RNA quality was then checked on an Agilent 2100 Bioanalyzer.

Recombination connected TRBV30 to TRBJ1-4; the D gene identity is not certain. The specimen was blood. The TCR was taken from a woman aged 25 to 39 with Graves' hyperthyroidism. The nucleotides read TGTGCCTGGAGTAAAACAGTTTCAACTAATGAAAAACTGTTTTTT. It translates as CAWSKTVSTNEKLFF. The CDR3 plus the reference TRBV30 and TRBJ1-4 genes for the other parts give the full variable domain: SQTIHQWPATLVQPVGSPLSLECTVEGTSNPNLYWYRQAAGRGLQLLFYSVGIGQISSEVPQNLSASRPQDRQFILSSKKLLLSDSGFYLCAWSKTVSTNEKLFFGSGTQLSVL.